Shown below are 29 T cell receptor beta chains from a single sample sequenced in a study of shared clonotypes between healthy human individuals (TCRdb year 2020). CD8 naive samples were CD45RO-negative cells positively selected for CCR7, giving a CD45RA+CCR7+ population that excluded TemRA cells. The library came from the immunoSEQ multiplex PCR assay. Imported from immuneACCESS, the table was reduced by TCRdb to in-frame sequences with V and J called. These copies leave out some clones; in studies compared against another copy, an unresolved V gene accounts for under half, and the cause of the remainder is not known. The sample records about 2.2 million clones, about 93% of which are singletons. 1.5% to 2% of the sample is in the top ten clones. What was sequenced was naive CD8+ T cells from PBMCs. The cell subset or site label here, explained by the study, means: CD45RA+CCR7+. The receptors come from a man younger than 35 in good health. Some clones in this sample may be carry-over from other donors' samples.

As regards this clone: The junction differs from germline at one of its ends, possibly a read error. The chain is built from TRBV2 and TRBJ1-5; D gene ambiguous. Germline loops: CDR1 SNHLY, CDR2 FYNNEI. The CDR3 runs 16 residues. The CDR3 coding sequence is TGTGCCAGCAGCGAAGCCGCGACGGGGAGCAATCAGCCCCAGCATTTT. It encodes CASSEAATGSNQPQHF. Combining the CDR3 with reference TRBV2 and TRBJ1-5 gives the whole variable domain EPEVTQTPSHQVTQMGQEVILRCVPISNHLYFYWYRQILGQKVEFLVSFYNNEISEKSEIFDDQFSVERPDGSNFTLKIRSTKLEDSAMYFCASSEAATGSNQPQHFGDGTRLSIL.

The CDR3 loop is CAISEMSGNHNEQFF. The CDR3 DNA sequence: TGTGCCATCAGTGAAATGAGCGGGAACCACAATGAGCAGTTCTTC. The gene calls are TRBV10-3 and TRBJ2-1; 7 bases align to TRBD2. Germline trimming cut 3 bases from V and 5 bases from J; bases unmatched to any gene: 7. Germline-derived CDR1 and CDR2 are ENHRY and SYGVKD. This CDR3 spans 15 amino acids.

CDR3 protein: CASSLDGLAMNTGELFF. Here the CDR3 DNA reads TGCGCCAGCAGCTTGGATGGACTCGCGATGAACACCGGGGAGCTGTTTTTT. The V gene is TRBV5-1, the J gene TRBJ2-2; D possibly corresponds to TRBD2 (5 bases). Germline CDR1 reads SGHRS; CDR2 reads YFSETQ. Trimming took 0 bases from V and 1 from J, leaving 13 bases between them. The CDR3 sequence is 17 residues long.

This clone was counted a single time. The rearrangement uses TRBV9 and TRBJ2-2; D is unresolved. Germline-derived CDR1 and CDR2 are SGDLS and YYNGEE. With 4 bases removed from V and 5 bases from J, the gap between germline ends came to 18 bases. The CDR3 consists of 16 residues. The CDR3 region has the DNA TGTGCCAGCAGCCCCTACAGAGCTGACGAGACCGGGGAGCTGTTTTTT. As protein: CASSPYRADETGELFF.

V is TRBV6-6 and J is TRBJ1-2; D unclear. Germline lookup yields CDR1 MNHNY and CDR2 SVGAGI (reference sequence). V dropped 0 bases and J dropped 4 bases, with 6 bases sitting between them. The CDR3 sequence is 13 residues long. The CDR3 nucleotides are TGTGCCAGCAGTTACTCGATCAGCTATGGCTACACCTTC. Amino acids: CASSYSISYGYTF.

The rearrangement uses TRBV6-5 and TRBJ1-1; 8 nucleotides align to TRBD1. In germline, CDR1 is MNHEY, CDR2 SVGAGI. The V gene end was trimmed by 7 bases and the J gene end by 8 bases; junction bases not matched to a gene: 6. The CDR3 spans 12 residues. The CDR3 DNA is TGTGCCAGCATCAGGGGGCTGGGGGAAGCTTTCTTT. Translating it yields CASIRGLGEAFF.

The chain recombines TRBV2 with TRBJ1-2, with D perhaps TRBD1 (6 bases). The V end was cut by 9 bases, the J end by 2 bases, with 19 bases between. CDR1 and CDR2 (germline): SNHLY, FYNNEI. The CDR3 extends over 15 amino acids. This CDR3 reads CARRTPYTGNYGYTF. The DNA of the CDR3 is TGTGCCAGACGTACACCATACACAGGGAACTATGGCTACACCTTC.

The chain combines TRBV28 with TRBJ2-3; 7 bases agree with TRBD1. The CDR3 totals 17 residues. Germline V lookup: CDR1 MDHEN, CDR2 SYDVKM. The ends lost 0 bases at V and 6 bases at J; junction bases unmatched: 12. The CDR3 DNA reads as TGTGCCAGCAGTTTATGGGCGACAGGGCAGTTCCCCGATACGCAGTATTTT. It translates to CASSLWATGQFPDTQYF. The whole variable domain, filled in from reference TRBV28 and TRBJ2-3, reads DVKVTQSSRYLVKRTGEKVFLECVQDMDHENMFWYRQDPGLGLRLIYFSYDVKMKEKGDIPEGYSVSREKKERFSLILESASTNQTSMYLCASSLWATGQFPDTQYFGPGTRLTVL.

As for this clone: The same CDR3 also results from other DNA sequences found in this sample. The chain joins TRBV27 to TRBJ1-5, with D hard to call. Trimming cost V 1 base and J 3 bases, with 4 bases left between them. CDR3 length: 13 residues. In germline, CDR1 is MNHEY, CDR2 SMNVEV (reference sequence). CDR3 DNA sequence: TGTGCCAGCAGTTTATACAACAATCAGCCCCAGCATTTT. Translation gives CASSLYNNQPQHF.

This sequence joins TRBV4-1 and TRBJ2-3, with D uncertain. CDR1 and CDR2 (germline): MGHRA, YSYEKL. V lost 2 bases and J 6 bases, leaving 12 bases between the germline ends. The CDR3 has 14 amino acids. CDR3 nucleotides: TGCGCCAGCAGCCAACGGGCCCCTGGGGATACGCAGTATTTT. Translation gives CASSQRAPGDTQYF.

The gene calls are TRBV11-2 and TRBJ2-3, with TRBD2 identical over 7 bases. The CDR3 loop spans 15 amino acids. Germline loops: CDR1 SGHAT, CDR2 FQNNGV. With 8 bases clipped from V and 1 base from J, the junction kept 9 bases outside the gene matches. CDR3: CASQLGLGGTDTQYF. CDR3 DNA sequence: TGTGCCAGCCAGCTTGGACTAGGAGGCACAGATACGCAGTATTTT.

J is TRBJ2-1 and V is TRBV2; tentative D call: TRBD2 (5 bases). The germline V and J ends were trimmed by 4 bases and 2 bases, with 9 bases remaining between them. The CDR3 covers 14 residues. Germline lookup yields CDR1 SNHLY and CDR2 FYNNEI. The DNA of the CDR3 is TGTGCCAGCAGTGCGCGGGTCCCCTACAATGAGCAGTTCTTC. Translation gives CASSARVPYNEQFF.

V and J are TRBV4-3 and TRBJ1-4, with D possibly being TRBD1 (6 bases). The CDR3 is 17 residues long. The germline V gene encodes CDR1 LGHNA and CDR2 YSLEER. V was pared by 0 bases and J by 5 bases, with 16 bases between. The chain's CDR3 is CASSQDPPDSENEKLFF. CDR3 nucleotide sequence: TGCGCCAGCAGCCAAGATCCGCCGGACAGCGAGAATGAAAAACTGTTTTTT.

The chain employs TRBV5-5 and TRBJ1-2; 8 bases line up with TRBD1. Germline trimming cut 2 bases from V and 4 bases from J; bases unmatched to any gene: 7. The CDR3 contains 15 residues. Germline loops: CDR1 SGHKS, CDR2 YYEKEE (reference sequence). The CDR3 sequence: CASSLETGAGYGYTF. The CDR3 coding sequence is TGTGCCAGCAGCTTAGAGACAGGGGCCGGCTATGGCTACACCTTC.

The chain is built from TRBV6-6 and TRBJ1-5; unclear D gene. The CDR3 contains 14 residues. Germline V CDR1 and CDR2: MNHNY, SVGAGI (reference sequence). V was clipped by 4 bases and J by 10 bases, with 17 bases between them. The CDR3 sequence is CASSFDGPPDPQHF. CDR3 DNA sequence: TGTGCCAGCAGTTTCGACGGACCCCCGGATCCCCAGCATTTT.

CDR3 nucleotide sequence: TGTGCCAGCAGCGAAACAGGGGGCCATAACGAGCAGTACTTC. Amino acid sequence: CASSETGGHNEQYF. This chain uses TRBV6-5 with TRBJ2-7, with TRBD1 matching over 9 bases. Trimming at V came to 6 bases and at J to 5 bases, leaving 8 bases not matched to a gene. This CDR3 has 14 amino acids. CDR1 MNHEY and CDR2 SVGAGI come from the germline V gene.

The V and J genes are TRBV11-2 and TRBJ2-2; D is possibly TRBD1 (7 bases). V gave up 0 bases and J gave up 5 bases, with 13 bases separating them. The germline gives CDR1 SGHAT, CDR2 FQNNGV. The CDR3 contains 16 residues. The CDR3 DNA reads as TGTGCCAGCAGCTTAGATCCGGCAGGGGGGACCGGGGAGCTGTTTTTT. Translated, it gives CASSLDPAGGTGELFF.

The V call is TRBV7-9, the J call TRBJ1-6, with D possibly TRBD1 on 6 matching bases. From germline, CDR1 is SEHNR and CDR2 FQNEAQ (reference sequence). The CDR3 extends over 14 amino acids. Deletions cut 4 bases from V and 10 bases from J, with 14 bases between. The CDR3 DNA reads TGTGCCAGCAGCTCCCCGACAGGCGGATCACCCCTCCACTTT. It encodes CASSSPTGGSPLHF.

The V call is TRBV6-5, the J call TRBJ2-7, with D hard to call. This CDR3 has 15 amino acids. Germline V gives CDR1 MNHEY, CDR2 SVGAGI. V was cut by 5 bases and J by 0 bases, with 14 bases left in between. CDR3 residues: CASSGEAMVSYEQYF. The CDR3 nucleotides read TGTGCCAGCAGTGGAGAGGCGATGGTCTCCTACGAGCAGTACTTC.

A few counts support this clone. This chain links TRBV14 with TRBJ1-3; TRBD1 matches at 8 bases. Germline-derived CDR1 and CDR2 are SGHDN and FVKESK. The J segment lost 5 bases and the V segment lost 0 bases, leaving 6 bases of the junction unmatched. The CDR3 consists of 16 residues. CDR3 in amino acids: CASSQDAGGLRNTIYF. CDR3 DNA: TGTGCCAGCAGCCAAGATGCAGGGGGCTTGCGAAACACCATATATTTT.

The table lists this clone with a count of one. The CDR3 sequence: CASSVVGGANGYTF. The DNA for the CDR3 is TGTGCCAGCAGCGTGGTGGGGGGCGCAAATGGCTACACCTTC. The chain recombines TRBV5-4 with TRBJ1-2, with D perhaps matching TRBD1 (6 bases). Germline V CDR1 and CDR2: SGHNT, YYREEE (reference sequence). The CDR3 is made up of 14 amino acids. The V end was cut by 4 bases, the J end by 6 bases, with 16 bases between. The full variable domain, with the rest looked up from reference TRBV5-4 and TRBJ1-2, is ETGVTQSPTHLIKTRGQQVTLRCSSQSGHNTVSWYQQALGQGPQFIFQYYREEENGRGNFPPRFSGLQFPNYSSELNVNALELDDSALYLCASSVVGGANGYTFGSGTRLTVV.

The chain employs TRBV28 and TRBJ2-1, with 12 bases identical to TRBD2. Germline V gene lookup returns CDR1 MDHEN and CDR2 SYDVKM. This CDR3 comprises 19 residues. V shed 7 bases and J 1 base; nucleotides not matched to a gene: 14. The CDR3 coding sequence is TGTGCCAGCAACACCCTCGAACTAGCGGGAGGTGTGTCCTACAATGAGCAGTTCTTC. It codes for CASNTLELAGGVSYNEQFF.

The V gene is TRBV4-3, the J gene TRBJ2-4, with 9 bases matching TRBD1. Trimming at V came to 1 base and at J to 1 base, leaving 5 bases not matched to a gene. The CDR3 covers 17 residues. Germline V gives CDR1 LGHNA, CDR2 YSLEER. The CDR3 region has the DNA TGCGCCAGCAGCCAAGGGACAGGGGAACTGGCCAAAAACATTCAGTACTTC. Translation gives CASSQGTGELAKNIQYF.

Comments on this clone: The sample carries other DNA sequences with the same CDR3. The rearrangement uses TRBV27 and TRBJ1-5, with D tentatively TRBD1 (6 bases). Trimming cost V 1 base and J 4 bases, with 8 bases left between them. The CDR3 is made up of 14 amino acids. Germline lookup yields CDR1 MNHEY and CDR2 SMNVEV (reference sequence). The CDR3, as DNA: TGTGCCAGCAGTTTATTCAGGGGTAATCAGCCCCAGCATTTT. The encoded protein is CASSLFRGNQPQHF.

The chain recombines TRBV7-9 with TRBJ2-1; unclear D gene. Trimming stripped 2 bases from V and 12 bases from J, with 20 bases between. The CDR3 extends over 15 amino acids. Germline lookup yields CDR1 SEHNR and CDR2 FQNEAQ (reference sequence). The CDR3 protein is CASSLRVGPPVGQFF. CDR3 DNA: TGTGCCAGCAGCTTACGGGTAGGTCCCCCTGTGGGGCAGTTCTTC. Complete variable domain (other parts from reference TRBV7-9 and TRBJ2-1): DTGVSQNPRHKITKRGQNVTFRCDPISEHNRLYWYRQTLGQGPEFLTYFQNEAQLEKSRLLSDRFSAERPKGSFSTLEIQRTEQGDSAMYLCASSLRVGPPVGQFFGPGTRLTVL.

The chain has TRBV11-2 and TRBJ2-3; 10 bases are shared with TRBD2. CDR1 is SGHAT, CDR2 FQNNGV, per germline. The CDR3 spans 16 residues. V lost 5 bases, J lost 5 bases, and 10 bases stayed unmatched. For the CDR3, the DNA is TGTGCCAGCAGCCCTCTCCAGCGGGAGGGTGGAGATACGCAGTATTTT. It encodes CASSPLQREGGDTQYF.

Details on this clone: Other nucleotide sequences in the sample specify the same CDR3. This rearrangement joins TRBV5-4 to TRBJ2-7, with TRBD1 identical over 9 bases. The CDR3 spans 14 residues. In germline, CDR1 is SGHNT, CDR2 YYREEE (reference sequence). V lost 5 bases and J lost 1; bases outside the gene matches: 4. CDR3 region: CASSSGTGSYEQYF. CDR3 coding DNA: TGTGCCAGCAGTTCCGGGACAGGGTCCTACGAGCAGTACTTC.

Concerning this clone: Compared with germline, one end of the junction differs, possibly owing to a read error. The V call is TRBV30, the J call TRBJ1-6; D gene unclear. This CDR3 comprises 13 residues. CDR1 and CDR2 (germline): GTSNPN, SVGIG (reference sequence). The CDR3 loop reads CAWSVDPPGPREF. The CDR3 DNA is TGTGCCTGGAGTGTAGACCCCCCCGGTCCCAGAGAATTT.

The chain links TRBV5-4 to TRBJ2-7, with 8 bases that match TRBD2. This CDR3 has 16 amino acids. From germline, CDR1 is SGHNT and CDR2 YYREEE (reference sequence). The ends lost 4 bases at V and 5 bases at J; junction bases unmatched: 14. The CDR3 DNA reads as TGTGCCAGCAGCCCCGTAAGCGGGGGATCGTTTCACGAGCAGTACTTC. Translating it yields CASSPVSGGSFHEQYF.